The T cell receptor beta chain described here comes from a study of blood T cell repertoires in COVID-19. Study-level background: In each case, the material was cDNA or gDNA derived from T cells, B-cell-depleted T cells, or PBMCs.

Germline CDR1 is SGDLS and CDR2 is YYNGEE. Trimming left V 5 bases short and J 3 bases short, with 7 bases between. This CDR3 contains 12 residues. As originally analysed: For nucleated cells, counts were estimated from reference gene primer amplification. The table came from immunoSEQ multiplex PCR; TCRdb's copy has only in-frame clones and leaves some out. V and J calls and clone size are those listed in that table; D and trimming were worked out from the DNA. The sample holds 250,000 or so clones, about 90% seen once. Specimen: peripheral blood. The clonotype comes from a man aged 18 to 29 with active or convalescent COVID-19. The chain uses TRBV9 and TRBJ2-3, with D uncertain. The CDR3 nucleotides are TGTGCCAGCAGTACTCAAACAGATACGCAGTATTTT. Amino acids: CASSTQTDTQYF. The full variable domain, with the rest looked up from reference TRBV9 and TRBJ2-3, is DSGVTQTPKHLITATGQRVTLRCSPRSGDLSVYWYQQSLDQGLQFLIQYYNGEERAKGNILERFSAQQFPDLHSELNLSSLELGDSALYFCASSTQTDTQYFGPGTRLTVL.